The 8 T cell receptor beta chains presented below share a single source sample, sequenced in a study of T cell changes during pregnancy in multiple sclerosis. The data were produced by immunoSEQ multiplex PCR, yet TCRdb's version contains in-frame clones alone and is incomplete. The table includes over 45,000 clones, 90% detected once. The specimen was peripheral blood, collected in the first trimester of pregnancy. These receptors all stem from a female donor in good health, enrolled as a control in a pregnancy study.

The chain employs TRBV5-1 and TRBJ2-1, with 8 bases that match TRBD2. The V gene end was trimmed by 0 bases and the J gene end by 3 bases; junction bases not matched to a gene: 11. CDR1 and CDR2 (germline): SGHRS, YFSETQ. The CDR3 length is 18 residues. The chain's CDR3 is CASSLVSAGRAFYNEQFF. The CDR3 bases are TGCGCCAGCAGCTTGGTTTCGGCCGGGAGGGCCTTCTACAATGAGCAGTTCTTC.

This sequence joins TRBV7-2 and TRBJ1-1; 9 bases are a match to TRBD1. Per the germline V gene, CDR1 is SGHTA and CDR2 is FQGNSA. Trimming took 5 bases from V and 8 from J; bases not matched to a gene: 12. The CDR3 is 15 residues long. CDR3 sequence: CASSPQFTGGVEAFF. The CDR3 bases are TGTGCCAGCAGCCCCCAGTTTACAGGGGGCGTAGAAGCTTTCTTT.

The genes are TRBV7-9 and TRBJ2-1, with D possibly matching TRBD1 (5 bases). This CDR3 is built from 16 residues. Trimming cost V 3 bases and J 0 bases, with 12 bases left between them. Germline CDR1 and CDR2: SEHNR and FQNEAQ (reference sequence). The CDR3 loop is CASSLSATDSYNEQFF. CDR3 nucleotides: TGTGCCAGCAGCTTGTCTGCGACAGACTCCTACAATGAGCAGTTCTTC. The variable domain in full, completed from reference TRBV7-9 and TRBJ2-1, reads DTGVSQNPRHKITKRGQNVTFRCDPISEHNRLYWYRQTLGQGPEFLTYFQNEAQLEKSRLLSDRFSAERPKGSFSTLEIQRTEQGDSAMYLCASSLSATDSYNEQFFGPGTRLTVL.

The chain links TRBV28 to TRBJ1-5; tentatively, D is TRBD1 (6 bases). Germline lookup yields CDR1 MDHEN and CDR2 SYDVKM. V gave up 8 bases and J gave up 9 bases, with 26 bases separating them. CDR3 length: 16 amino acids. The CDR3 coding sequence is TGTGCCAGCGGAAATCCACAGGGCTACATGTTTGGGCCCCAGCATTTT. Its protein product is CASGNPQGYMFGPQHF.

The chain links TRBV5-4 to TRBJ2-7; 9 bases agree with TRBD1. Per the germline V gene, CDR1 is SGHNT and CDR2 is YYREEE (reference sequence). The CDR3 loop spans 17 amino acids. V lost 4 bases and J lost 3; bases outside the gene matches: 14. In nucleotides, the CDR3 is TGTGCCAGCAGCACTGCTGGGACAGGGCTAAGACTCTACGAGCAGTACTTC. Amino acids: CASSTAGTGLRLYEQYF. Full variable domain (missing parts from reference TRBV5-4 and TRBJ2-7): ETGVTQSPTHLIKTRGQQVTLRCSSQSGHNTVSWYQQALGQGPQFIFQYYREEENGRGNFPPRFSGLQFPNYSSELNVNALELDDSALYLCASSTAGTGLRLYEQYFGPGTRLTVT.

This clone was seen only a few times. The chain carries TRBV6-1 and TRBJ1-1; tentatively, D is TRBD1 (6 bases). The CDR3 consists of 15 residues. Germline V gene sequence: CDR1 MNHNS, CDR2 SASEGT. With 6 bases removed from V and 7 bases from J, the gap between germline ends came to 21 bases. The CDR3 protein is CASRGTQGTSDEAFF. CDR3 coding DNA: TGTGCCAGCAGGGGAACCCAGGGGACCTCAGATGAAGCTTTCTTT.

CDR3 amino acids: CSVYPTGGNGYTF. CDR3 in DNA: TGCAGCGTTTACCCGACAGGGGGCAATGGCTACACCTTC. This chain joins TRBV29-1 and TRBJ1-2, with 10 bases identical to TRBD1. CDR1 and CDR2 (germline): SQVTM, ANQGSEA. Trimming took 5 bases from V and 6 from J; bases not matched to a gene: 6. This CDR3 spans 13 amino acids.

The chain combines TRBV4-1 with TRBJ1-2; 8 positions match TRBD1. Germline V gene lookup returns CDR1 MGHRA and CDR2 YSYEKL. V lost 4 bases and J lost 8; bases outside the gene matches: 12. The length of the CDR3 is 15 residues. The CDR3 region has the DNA TGCGCCAGCAGCCCGTCCTACGGACAGGGAGGCGGCTACACCTTC. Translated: CASSPSYGQGGGYTF.